This T cell receptor beta chain came from a study of blood T cell repertoires in COVID-19. Study-wide background: Some COVID-19 samples were acute and others convalescent; all came from the United States, Italy and Spain. From T cells, B-cell-depleted T cells, or PBMCs came the material, which was cDNA or gDNA.

Clinical histories supplied by participants themselves formed the basis of cohort assignment. Deletions cut 5 bases from V and 0 bases from J, with 23 bases between. The CDR3 spans 19 residues. Germline CDR1 is SGHTA and CDR2 is FQGTGA. In the source study's methods: Counts of nucleated cells, estimated from reference gene primer amplification, were obtained. Only in-frame clones appear in the TCRdb table, and some are missing; sequencing was by immunoSEQ multiplex PCR. Clonal size and the V and J genes are those of that table, whereas D and trimming came from the DNA. Of 300,000 to 500,000 clones listed, roughly 90% were seen once; the top ten hold approximately 1%.

The sequenced material came from PBMCs or T cells enriched from blood (not recorded which). The chain uses TRBV7-3 and TRBJ2-1, with a tentative D call TRBD2 (6 bases). The source of this sequence is a woman younger than 45 with acute COVID-19. The CDR3 spells CASSLTHGGGVSSYNEQFF. The CDR3 DNA is TGTGCCAGCAGCCTCACGCACGGCGGCGGGGTTAGCTCCTACAATGAGCAGTTCTTC.